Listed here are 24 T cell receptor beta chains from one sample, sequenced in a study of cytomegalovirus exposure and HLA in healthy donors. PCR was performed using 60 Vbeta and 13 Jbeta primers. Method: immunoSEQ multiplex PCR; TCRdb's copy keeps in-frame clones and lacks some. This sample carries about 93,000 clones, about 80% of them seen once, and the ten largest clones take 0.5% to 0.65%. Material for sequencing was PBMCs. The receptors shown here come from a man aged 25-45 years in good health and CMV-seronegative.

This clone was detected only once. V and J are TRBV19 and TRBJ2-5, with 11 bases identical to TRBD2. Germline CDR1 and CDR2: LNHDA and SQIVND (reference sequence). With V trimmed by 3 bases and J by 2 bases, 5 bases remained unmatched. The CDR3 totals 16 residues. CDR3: CASSIPTSGGQETQYF. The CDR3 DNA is TGTGCCAGTAGTATCCCAACTAGCGGGGGTCAAGAGACCCAGTACTTC.

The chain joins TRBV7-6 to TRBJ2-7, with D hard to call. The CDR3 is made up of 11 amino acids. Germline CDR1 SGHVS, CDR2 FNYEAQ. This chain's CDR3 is CASSFCVATNV. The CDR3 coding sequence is TGTGCCAGCAGCTTTTGTGTAGCAACCAACGTC.

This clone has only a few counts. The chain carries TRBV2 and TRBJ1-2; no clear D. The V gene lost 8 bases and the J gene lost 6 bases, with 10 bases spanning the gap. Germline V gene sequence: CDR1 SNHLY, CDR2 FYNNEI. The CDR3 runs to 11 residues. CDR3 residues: CASVREDGYTF. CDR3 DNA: TGTGCCAGCGTTCGGGAGGATGGCTACACCTTC.

CDR3 DNA sequence: TGCAGCGAAAAGGGGTTTTTCAATGAGCAGTTCTTC. This codes for CSEKGFFNEQFF. The chain uses TRBV29-1 and TRBJ2-1; possibly TRBD1 for D (5 bases). Trimming cost V 7 bases and J 6 bases, with 13 bases left between them. CDR3 length: 12 amino acids. The germline V gene encodes CDR1 SQVTM and CDR2 ANQGSEA.

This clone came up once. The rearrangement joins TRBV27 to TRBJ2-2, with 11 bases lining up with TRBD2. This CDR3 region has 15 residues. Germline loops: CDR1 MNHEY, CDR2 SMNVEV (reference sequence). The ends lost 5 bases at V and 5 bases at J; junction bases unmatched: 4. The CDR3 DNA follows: TGTGCCAGCAGTGTAGCGGGAGGGGGGACCGGGGAGCTGTTTTTT. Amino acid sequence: CASSVAGGGTGELFF.

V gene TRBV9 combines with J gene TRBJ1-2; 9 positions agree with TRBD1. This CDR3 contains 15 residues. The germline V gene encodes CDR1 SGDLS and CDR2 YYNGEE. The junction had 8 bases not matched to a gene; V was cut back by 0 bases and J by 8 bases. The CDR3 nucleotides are TGTGCCAGCAGCGTAGGGATCCGGGACAGGGAAGGCTACACCTTC. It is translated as CASSVGIRDREGYTF.

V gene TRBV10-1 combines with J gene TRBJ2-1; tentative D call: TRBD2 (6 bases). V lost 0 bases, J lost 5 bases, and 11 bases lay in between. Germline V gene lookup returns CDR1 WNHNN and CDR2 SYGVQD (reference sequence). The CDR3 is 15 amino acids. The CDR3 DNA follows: TGCGCCAGCAGTGAGTCCCCCGCGGGGAACAATGAGCAGTTCTTC. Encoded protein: CASSESPAGNNEQFF.

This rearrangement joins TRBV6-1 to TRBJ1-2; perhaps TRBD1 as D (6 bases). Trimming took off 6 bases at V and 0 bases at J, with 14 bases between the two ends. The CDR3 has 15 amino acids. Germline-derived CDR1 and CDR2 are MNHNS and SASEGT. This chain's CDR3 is CASSGGTSANYGYTF. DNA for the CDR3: TGTGCCAGCAGCGGGGGGACAAGCGCTAACTATGGCTACACCTTC.

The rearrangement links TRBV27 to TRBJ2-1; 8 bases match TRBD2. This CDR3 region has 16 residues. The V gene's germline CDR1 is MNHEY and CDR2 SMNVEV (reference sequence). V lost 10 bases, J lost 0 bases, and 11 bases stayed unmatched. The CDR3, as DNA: TGTGCCACCTCCTCGGGGGGGTACAGCTCCTACAATGAGCAGTTCTTC. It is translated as CATSSGGYSSYNEQFF.

The CDR3 nucleotides read TGCGCCAGCAGCACGTGGGGACTAGCGGGATCTGTGGGCCAAGAGACCCAGTACTTC. Translating it yields CASSTWGLAGSVGQETQYF. This chain uses TRBV5-1 with TRBJ2-5; 13 bases agree with TRBD2. CDR1 and CDR2 from the germline V gene are SGHRS and YFSETQ. The length of the CDR3 is 19 residues. The V and J ends lost 4 bases and 1 base, in that order; junction bases with no gene match: 13.

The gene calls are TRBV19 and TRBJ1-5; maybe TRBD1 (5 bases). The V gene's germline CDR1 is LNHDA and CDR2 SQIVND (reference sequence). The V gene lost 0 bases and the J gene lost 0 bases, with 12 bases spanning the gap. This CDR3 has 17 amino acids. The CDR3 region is CASSIDGRQYSNQPQHF. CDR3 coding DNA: TGTGCCAGTAGTATAGATGGAAGACAGTATAGCAATCAGCCCCAGCATTTT. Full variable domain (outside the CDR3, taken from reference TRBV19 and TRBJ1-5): DGGITQSPKYLFRKEGQNVTLSCEQNLNHDAMYWYRQDPGQGLRLIYYSQIVNDFQKGDIAEGYSVSREKKESFPLTVTSAQKNPTAFYLCASSIDGRQYSNQPQHFGDGTRLSIL.

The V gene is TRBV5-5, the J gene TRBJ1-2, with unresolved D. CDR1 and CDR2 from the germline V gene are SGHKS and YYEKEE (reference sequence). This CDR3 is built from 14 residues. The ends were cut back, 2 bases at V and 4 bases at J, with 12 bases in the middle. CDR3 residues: CASSFNRGSYGYTF. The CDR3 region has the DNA TGTGCCAGCAGCTTTAATCGGGGTAGCTATGGCTACACCTTC.

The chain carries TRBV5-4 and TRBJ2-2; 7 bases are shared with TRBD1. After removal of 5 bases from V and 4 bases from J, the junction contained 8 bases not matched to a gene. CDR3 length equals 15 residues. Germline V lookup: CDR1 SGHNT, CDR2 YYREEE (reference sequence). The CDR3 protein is CASSKTTGFTGELFF. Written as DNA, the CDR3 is TGTGCCAGCAGTAAAACGACAGGGTTCACCGGGGAGCTGTTTTTT.

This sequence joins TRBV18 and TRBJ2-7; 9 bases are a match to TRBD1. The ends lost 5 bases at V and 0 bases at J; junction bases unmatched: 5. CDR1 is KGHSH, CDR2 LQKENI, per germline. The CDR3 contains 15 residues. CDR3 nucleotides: TGTGCCAGCTCATCACAGGGGGCCCACTCCTACGAGCAGTACTTC. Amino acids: CASSSQGAHSYEQYF.

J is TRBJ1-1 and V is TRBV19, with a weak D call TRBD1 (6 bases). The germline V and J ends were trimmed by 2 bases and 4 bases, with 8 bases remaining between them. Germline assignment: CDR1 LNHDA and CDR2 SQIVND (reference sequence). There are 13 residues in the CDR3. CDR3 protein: CASSIRGGTEAFF. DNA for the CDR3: TGTGCCAGTAGTATAAGAGGGGGCACTGAAGCTTTCTTT.

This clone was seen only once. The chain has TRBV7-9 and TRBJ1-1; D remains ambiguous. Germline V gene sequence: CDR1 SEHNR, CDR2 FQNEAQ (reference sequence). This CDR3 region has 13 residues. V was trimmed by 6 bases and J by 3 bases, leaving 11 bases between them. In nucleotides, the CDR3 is TGTGCCAGCAGAGTCGCGGGCGACACTGAAGCTTTCTTT. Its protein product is CASRVAGDTEAFF. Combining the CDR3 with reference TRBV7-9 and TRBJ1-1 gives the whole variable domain DTGVSQNPRHKITKRGQNVTFRCDPISEHNRLYWYRQTLGQGPEFLTYFQNEAQLEKSRLLSDRFSAERPKGSFSTLEIQRTEQGDSAMYLCASRVAGDTEAFFGQGTRLTVV.

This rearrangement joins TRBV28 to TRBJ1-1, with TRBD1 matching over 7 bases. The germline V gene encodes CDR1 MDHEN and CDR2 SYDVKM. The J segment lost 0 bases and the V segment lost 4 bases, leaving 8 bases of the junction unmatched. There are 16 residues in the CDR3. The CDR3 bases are TGTGCCAGCAGTTACAGACAGGGAACCCTGAACACTGAAGCTTTCTTT. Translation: CASSYRQGTLNTEAFF.

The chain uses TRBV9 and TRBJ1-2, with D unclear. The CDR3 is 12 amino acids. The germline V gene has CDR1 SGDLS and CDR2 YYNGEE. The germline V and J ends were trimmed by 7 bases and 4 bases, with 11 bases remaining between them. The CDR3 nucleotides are TGTGCCAGCTGGCAGAACGCCTATGGCTACACCTTC. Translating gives CASWQNAYGYTF.

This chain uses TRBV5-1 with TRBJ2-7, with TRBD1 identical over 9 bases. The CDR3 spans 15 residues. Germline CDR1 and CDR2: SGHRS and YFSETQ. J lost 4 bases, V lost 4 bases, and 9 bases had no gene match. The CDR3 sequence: CASSNPGQGVYEQYF. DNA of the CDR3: TGCGCCAGCAGCAACCCGGGACAGGGTGTATACGAGCAGTACTTC. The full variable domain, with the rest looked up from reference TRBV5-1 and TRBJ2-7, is KAGVTQTPRYLIKTRGQQVTLSCSPISGHRSVSWYQQTPGQGLQFLFEYFSETQRNKGNFPGRFSGRQFSNSRSEMNVSTLELGDSALYLCASSNPGQGVYEQYFGPGTRLTVT.

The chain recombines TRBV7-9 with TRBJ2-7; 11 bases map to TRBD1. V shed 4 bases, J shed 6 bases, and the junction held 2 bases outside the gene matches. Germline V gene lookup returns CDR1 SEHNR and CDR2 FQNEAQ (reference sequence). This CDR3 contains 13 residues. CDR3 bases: TGTGCCAGCAGCTCGGGGACAGGGGGCGAGCAGTACTTC. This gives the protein CASSSGTGGEQYF.

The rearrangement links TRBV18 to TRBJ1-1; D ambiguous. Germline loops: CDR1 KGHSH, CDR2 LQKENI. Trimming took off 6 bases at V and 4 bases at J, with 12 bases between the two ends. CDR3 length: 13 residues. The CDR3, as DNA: TGTGCCAGCTCCGTGGGAGTTTCCACTGAAGCTTTCTTT. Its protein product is CASSVGVSTEAFF.

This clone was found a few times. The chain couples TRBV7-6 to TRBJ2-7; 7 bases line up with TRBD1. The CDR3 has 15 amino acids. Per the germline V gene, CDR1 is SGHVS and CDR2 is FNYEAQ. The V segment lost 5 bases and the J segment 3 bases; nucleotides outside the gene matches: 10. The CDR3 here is CASSPRDSQGYEQYF. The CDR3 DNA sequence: TGTGCCAGCAGCCCCCGGGACAGTCAAGGCTACGAGCAGTACTTC. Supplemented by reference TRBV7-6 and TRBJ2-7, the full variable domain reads GAGVSQSPRYKVTKRGQDVALRCDPISGHVSLYWYRQALGQGPEFLTYFNYEAQQDKSGLPNDRFSAERPEGSISTLTIQRTEQRDSAMYRCASSPRDSQGYEQYFGPGTRLTVT.

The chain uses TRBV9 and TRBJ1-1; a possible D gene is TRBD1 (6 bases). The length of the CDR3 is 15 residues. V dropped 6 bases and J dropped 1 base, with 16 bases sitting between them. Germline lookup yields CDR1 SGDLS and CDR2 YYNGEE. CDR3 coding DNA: TGTGCCAGCACCCCACTCCAGGGGCAGAACACTGAAGCTTTCTTT. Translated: CASTPLQGQNTEAFF.

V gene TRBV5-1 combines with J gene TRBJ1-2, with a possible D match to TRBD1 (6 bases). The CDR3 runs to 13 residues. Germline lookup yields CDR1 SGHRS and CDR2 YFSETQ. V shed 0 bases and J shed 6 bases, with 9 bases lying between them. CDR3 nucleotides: TGCGCCAGCAGCTTGGGGGCAGGGGATGGCTACACCTTC. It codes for CASSLGAGDGYTF.